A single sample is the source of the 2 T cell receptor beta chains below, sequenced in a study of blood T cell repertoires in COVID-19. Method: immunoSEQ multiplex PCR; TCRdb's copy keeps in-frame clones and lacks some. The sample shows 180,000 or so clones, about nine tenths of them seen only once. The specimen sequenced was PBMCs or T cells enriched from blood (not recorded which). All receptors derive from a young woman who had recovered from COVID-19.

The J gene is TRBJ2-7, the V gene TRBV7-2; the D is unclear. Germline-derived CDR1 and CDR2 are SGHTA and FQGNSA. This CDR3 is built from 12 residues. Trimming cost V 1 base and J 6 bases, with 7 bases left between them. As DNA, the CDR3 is TGTGCCAGCAGCTTAGAGCCCACCGAGCAGTACTTC. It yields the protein CASSLEPTEQYF. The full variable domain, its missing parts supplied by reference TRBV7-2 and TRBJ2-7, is GAGVSQSPSNKVTEKGKDVELRCDPISGHTALYWYRQSLGQGLEFLIYFQGNSAPDKSGLPSDRFSAERTGGSVSTLTIQRTQQEDSAVYLCASSLEPTEQYFGPGTRLTVT.

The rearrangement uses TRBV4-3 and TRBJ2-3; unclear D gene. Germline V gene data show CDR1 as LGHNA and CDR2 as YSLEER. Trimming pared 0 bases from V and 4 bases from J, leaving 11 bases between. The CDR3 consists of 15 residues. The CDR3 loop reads CASSQDTLFADTQYF. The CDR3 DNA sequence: TGCGCCAGCAGCCAAGATACCCTATTCGCAGATACGCAGTATTTT.